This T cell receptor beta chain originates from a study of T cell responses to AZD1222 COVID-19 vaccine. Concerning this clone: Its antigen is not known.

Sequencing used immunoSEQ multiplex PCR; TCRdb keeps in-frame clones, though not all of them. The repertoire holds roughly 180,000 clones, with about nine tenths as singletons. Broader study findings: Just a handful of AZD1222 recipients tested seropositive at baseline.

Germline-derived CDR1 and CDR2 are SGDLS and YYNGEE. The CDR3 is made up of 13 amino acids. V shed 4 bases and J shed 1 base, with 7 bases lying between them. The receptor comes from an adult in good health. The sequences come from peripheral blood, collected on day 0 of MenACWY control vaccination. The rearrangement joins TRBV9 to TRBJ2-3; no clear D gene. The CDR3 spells CASSLWGTDTQYF. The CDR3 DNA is TGTGCCAGCAGCCTTTGGGGCACAGATACGCAGTATTTT. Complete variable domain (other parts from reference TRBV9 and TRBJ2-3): DSGVTQTPKHLITATGQRVTLRCSPRSGDLSVYWYQQSLDQGLQFLIQYYNGEERAKGNILERFSAQQFPDLHSELNLSSLELGDSALYFCASSLWGTDTQYFGPGTRLTVL.